This record concerns one T cell receptor beta chain sequence. What it binds is unknown. A second PCR, run for roughly 7 to 11 cycles, used a sample-barcoded 5' primer plus a J-beta primer mix. Using its own MiXCR run on the 5' RACE reads, TCRdb lists one record per CDR3 protein. The profile shows 1.5 million or so distinct CDR3 sequences, approximately 38% of them singletons. The CDR3 runs to 14 residues. V gave up 6 bases and J gave up 2 bases, with 13 bases separating them. Looked up from germline, CDR1 is MNHNS and CDR2 is SASEGT. The individuals who served as donors were healthy Caucasians living in Russia, aged about 6 to 100. These data originate in a study of blood T cells in healthy people across ages. Study-level information: When template switching was applied, about one barcoded beta molecule was captured per two T cells. General study results and limits: Diversity estimates drawn from one million T cells were deemed underestimates.

This clonotype was obtained from a woman aged 18 to 35 in good health. Sequenced input: blood. The chain links TRBV6-1 to TRBJ1-2; perhaps TRBD1 as D (6 bases). The CDR3 loop reads CASRPDRLNYGYTF. The CDR3 DNA sequence: TGTGCCAGCAGGCCGGACAGACTAAACTATGGCTACACCTTC.